The TCR beta chain under discussion was sequenced for a study of shared clonotypes between healthy human individuals. Study-level points and caveats: Memory subsets generally showed lower estimated richness than naive subsets. Incomplete sequencing of sorted subsets was indicated by rarefaction despite large depth.

The CDR3 consists of 13 residues. Looked up from germline, CDR1 is MNHEY and CDR2 is SMNVEV (reference sequence). V shed 6 bases and J shed 8 bases, with 16 bases lying between them. Produced via immunoSEQ multiplex PCR; TCRdb's table is partial and in-frame only. Seen here are millions of clones, about 95% observed once, and the top ten hold 0.9% to 1.4%. Only CD45RO-negative cells positively selected for CCR7 counted as naive CD8 cells, so terminally differentiated effector memory CD45RA+ cells were excluded. Turning to this clone: Its target is unknown.

Sequencing was carried out using naive CD8+ T cells sorted from blood. This receptor was identified in a man between 18 and 35 years old in good health. V gene TRBV27 combines with J gene TRBJ1-2; tentative D call: TRBD1 (6 bases). CDR3 sequence (DNA): TGTGCCAGCAGAATAGGGGGGGGAGGAGGCTACACCTTC. Translated, it gives CASRIGGGGGYTF.